Following are 6 T cell receptor beta chains from one sample sequenced in a study of CD8 T cells in Susac syndrome. Random hexamers served to reverse transcribe roughly 0.5 to 1 ug RNA. TCRdb re-called the immunoSEQ multiplex PCR reads with MiXCR, one entry per CDR3 protein. Among about 400,000 distinct CDR3 sequences, around 85% were seen once, and the ten largest hold 0.09% to 0.15%. The sample comprised CD8+ T cells from PBMCs. These receptors all stem from a human donor with multiple sclerosis.

V gene TRBV19 combines with J gene TRBJ1-2; TRBD1 might be the D (5 bases). CDR1 is LNHDA, CDR2 SQIVND, per germline (reference sequence). This CDR3 region has 15 residues. With 9 bases removed from V and 1 base from J, the gap between germline ends came to 18 bases. The CDR3 DNA follows: TGTGCCAGCCAGATCCACAGGAGCCTTAACTATGGCTACACCTTC. It codes for CASQIHRSLNYGYTF.

The chain combines TRBV7-9 with TRBJ2-1, with a tentative D call TRBD2 (5 bases). CDR3 size: 14 residues. Germline V CDR1 and CDR2: SEHNR, FQNEAQ (reference sequence). The V gene lost 1 base and the J gene lost 3 bases, with 7 bases spanning the gap. The DNA for the CDR3 is TGTGCCAGCAGCTTAGAGAGCGGCTACAATGAGCAGTTCTTC. Amino acid sequence: CASSLESGYNEQFF.

The J gene is TRBJ2-1, the V gene TRBV27; D is ambiguous. Germline V gene data show CDR1 as MNHEY and CDR2 as SMNVEV (reference sequence). V lost 0 bases and J 8 bases, leaving 5 bases between the germline ends. This CDR3 is built from 12 residues. In DNA, the CDR3 is TGTGCCAGCAGTTTATCAGACGATGAGCAGTTCTTC. Translation: CASSLSDDEQFF.

The chain couples TRBV5-4 to TRBJ2-3, with TRBD2 identical over 10 bases. Germline lookup yields CDR1 SGHNT and CDR2 YYREEE (reference sequence). Germline trimming cut 3 bases from V and 6 bases from J; bases unmatched to any gene: 4. The CDR3 sequence is 14 residues long. CDR3 DNA: TGTGCCAGCAGCTCTAGCGGGAGCGTTGATACGCAGTATTTT. Translation: CASSSSGSVDTQYF.

The chain links TRBV2 to TRBJ1-2, with D possibly being TRBD1 (6 bases). V lost 9 bases, J lost 2 bases, and 10 bases lay in between. CDR1 SNHLY and CDR2 FYNNEI come from the germline V gene. The CDR3 is 12 residues long. The CDR3 reads CASTTGNYGYTF. Written as DNA, the CDR3 is TGTGCCAGTACGACAGGCAACTATGGCTACACCTTC.

The chain combines TRBV28 with TRBJ1-2; D is unresolved. Germline lookup yields CDR1 MDHEN and CDR2 SYDVKM. V lost 6 bases, J lost 0 bases, and 11 bases lay in between. This CDR3 comprises 14 residues. The CDR3 DNA reads TGTGCCAGCAGCCAGACGGAACCTAACTATGGCTACACCTTC. It encodes CASSQTEPNYGYTF.